A selection of T cell receptor beta chains follows, all from one sample in a study of CD8+ T cells in alopecia areata. Here immunoSEQ multiplex PCR was the method, and the copy in TCRdb shows in-frame clones only, minus some. The profile shows under 350,000 clones, 58% of them singletons. The sequencing used CD4+ T cells sorted from blood, collected at week 24, from a patient treated with tofacitinib. The receptors originated from a human donor with alopecia areata. Both conserved end residues are part of each CDR3. Fields, in order: V gene, J gene, D gene, clone size, CDR3 protein, CDR3 DNA. The D gene is left open where the match is weak. Clone size, where shown, is once, few, many, or a class for clones that have expanded.

>TRBV28|TRBJ2-7|NA|few
CASTTTPWGSLGQYF
TGTGCCAGCACCACCACGCCTTGGGGAAGCCTCGGGCAGTACTTC
>TRBV7-9|TRBJ1-1|NA|NA
CASSPFKGGGFTEAFF
TGTGCCAGCAGCCCTTTTAAGGGGGGAGGGTTCACTGAAGCTTTCTTT
>TRBV30|TRBJ2-2|NA|NA
CAWLRELDTGELFF
TGTGCCTGGCTCCGGGAGCTTGACACCGGGGAGCTGTTTTTT
>TRBV28|TRBJ2-6|NA|NA
CASLTSGANVLTF
TGTGCCAGCCTCACCTCTGGGGCCAACGTCCTGACTTTC
>TRBV6-6|TRBJ2-7|NA|NA
CASRSGVSSYEQYF
TGTGCCAGCAGGTCCGGGGTTAGCTCCTACGAGCAGTACTTC
>TRBV5-1|TRBJ2-2|NA|once
CASSLLEPRGGELFF
TGCGCCAGCAGCTTGTTAGAACCGCGAGGCGGGGAGCTGTTTTTT
>TRBV5-1|TRBJ1-1|NA|NA
CASSLAGQSAAFF
TGCGCCAGCAGCTTGGCCGGTCAGAGTGCAGCTTTCTTT
>TRBV29-1|TRBJ2-3|NA|few
CSWGAGADTQYF
TGCAGCTGGGGGGCAGGGGCAGATACGCAGTATTTT
>TRBV7-9|TRBJ2-3|NA|NA
CASSLRLRPESTDTQYF
TGTGCCAGCAGCTTAAGGTTGCGGCCAGAGAGCACAGATACGCAGTATTTT
>TRBV11-2|TRBJ2-6|NA|NA
CASSHSGANVLTF
TGTGCCAGCAGCCACTCTGGGGCCAACGTCCTGACTTTC
>TRBV18|TRBJ2-1|TRBD1|once
CASSPGQGIYNEQFF
TGTGCCAGCTCCCCGGGACAGGGAATATACAATGAGCAGTTCTTC
>TRBV7-2|TRBJ2-7|TRBD2|NA
CASSTGTSNDEQYF
TGTGCCAGCAGCACCGGGACTAGCAACGACGAGCAGTACTTC
>TRBV7-2|TRBJ1-2|NA|NA
CASSPGTEIYGYTF
TGTGCCAGCAGCCCCGGGACTGAGATCTATGGCTACACCTTC
>TRBV30|TRBJ1-6|NA|NA
CAWRPNYNSPLHF
TGTGCCTGGAGACCAAACTATAATTCACCCCTCCACTTT
>TRBV28|TRBJ1-6|NA|NA
CASSVRVGGISSPLHF
TGTGCCAGCAGTGTTAGAGTAGGGGGTATCAGTTCACCCCTCCACTTT
>TRBV7-2|TRBJ1-2|NA|NA
CASSLALRQDGYTF
TGTGCCAGCAGCTTAGCGCTCCGGCAGGATGGCTACACCTTC
>TRBV5-4|TRBJ1-1|NA|NA
CASSSGVEHTEAFF
TGTGCCAGCAGCTCAGGGGTCGAGCACACTGAAGCTTTCTTT
>TRBV5-6|TRBJ2-5|TRBD1|NA
CASSLWDRLQETQYF
TGTGCCAGCAGCTTGTGGGACAGGTTACAAGAGACCCAGTACTTC
>TRBV9|TRBJ2-2|NA|NA
CASSRGGTGELFF
TGTGCCAGCAGCCGGGGTGGCACCGGGGAGCTGTTTTTT
>TRBV29-1|TRBJ1-2|NA|NA
CSVDLTTVYGYTF
TGCAGCGTTGACCTCACCACGGTTTACGGCTACACCTTC
>TRBV30|TRBJ1-2|NA|NA
CAWSVPAQGRYGYTF
TGTGCCTGGAGTGTACCCGCCCAGGGCCGGTATGGCTACACCTTC
>TRBV5-4|TRBJ2-2|TRBD1|NA
CASSLYRGLDTGELFF
TGTGCCAGCAGCTTGTACAGGGGGCTCGACACCGGGGAGCTGTTTTTT
>TRBV11-2|TRBJ2-7|TRBD1|many
CASSLDRDSASYEQYF
TGTGCCAGCAGCTTAGACAGGGACAGTGCCTCGTACGAGCAGTACTTC
>TRBV5-1|TRBJ1-2|TRBD1|once
CASSRGTGGEDGYTF
TGCGCCAGCAGCCGCGGGACAGGGGGCGAAGATGGCTACACCTTC
>TRBV13|TRBJ2-4|NA|NA
CASSRTAGPNIQYF
TGTGCCAGCAGCCGGACCGCGGGGCCAAACATTCAGTACTTC
>TRBV4-1|TRBJ2-2|NA|NA
CASRSSRQGRPNATGELFF
TGCGCCAGCAGATCAAGTCGGCAGGGACGCCCCAACGCCACCGGGGAGCTGTTTTTT
>TRBV7-9|TRBJ1-6|NA|NA
CAIVVQTGPNSPLHF
TGTGCCATCGTCGTGCAAACGGGTCCTAATTCACCCCTCCACTTT
>TRBV7-9|TRBJ2-1|TRBD1|NA
CATIGGDRGHYEQFF
TGTGCCACCATCGGAGGAGACAGGGGTCATTATGAGCAGTTCTTC
>TRBV10-2|TRBJ1-5|NA|NA
CASSESFGGHSNQPQHF
TGCGCCAGCAGTGAGTCGTTTGGAGGGCACAGCAATCAGCCCCAGCATTTT
>TRBV23-1|TRBJ1-6|NA|few
CASSQLGHFGNSPLHF
TGCGCCAGCAGTCAATTGGGACATTTCGGGAATTCACCCCTCCACTTT
>TRBV30|TRBJ2-3|NA|NA
CAWSVRLGKSTDTQYF
TGTGCCTGGAGTGTACGGTTGGGGAAATCCACAGATACGCAGTATTTT
>TRBV9|TRBJ2-3|NA|NA
CASSVEGDVRGTQYF
TGTGCCAGCAGCGTCGAGGGGGACGTACGGGGTACGCAGTATTTT
>TRBV4-2|TRBJ2-7|TRBD2|NA
CASSQDPQRGTYEQYF
TGTGCCAGCAGCCAAGATCCCCAGCGGGGGACCTACGAGCAGTACTTC
>TRBV6-1|TRBJ1-3|NA|few
CATVTGNTIYF
TGTGCCACCGTGACAGGAAACACCATATATTTT
>TRBV28|TRBJ2-1|NA|few
CASSLVDEQFF
TGTGCCAGCAGTTTGGTAGATGAGCAGTTCTTC